The T cell receptor beta chain described here comes from a study of T-cell reconstitution after alpha-beta-depleted transplantation in children. Points from the study as a whole: Several hundred expanded graft clones reportedly were the source of alpha-beta T cells about two months after transplant.

The CDR3 has 15 residues. V dropped 0 bases and J dropped 3; count of bases not matched to a gene: 4. Germline loops: CDR1 SGHRS, CDR2 YFSETQ. Molecular barcoding with unique molecular identifiers was used for the TCRbeta library. MiXCR, run by TCRdb on the PCR reads, gives a single entry per CDR3 protein. The table shows roughly 400,000 distinct CDR3 sequences, with around two fifths occurring only once. This clonotype was observed many times. Antigen: not known. The gene calls are TRBV5-1 and TRBJ2-7; the match to TRBD1 covers 9 bases. Specimen: PBMCs, collected before TCRalphabeta/CD19-depleted stem cell transplant. This sequence was found in a girl aged 2 to 9 with aplastic anemia, due to receive a stem cell transplant. The DNA for the CDR3 is TGCGCCAGCAGCTTGGCGGACAGGGGCTTCTACGAGCAGTACTTC. Translated: CASSLADRGFYEQYF.